This TCR beta chain originates from a study of blood T cell repertoires in COVID-19. Study at large: Sites across the United States, Italy and Spain contributed samples from acute and convalescent COVID-19.

CDR1 and CDR2 (germline): SNHLY, FYNNEI. The CDR3 is 13 amino acids. V was clipped by 6 bases and J by 9 bases; unmatched bases: 6. Profiled with immunoSEQ multiplex PCR; TCRdb holds only in-frame clones, not every one. The data show 200,000 to 250,000 clones, roughly 80% seen once. The V gene is TRBV2, the J gene TRBJ2-1; 9 nucleotides match TRBD2. The sequence derives from a woman in her twenties or thirties who had recovered from COVID-19. Sequenced input: peripheral blood. The CDR3: CASSSGLAGEQFF. The CDR3 DNA sequence: TGTGCCAGCAGCTCGGGACTAGCCGGTGAGCAGTTCTTC.